This T cell receptor (beta chain) comes out of a study of T cells after yellow fever vaccination (dated by TCRdb to about 2019). Background for the entire study: Libraries from fractions with low cell numbers were prepared with the SMART-Seq v4 Ultra Low Input RNA kit. Two healthy male donors made up the cohort, one aged 18 to 30 years and the other aged 30 to 40 years. Blood was collected at multiple timepoints before and after primary and secondary immunization, and bulk PBMC replicates and cell subsets were isolated. To follow T-cell clones before and after primary and booster YFV17D yellow fever vaccination, bulk TCR alpha and beta repertoires were sequenced over time.

V drops 5 bases and J drops 7 bases, leaving 8 bases in between. CDR3 length: 11 amino acids, cysteine to phenylalanine. Left in the record is the CDR3 DNA by itself, 33 bases read in frame from the first base. What the treatment or condition label conveys for this sample: live attenuated yellow fever vaccine strain. PBMCs were isolated from peripheral blood using a standard Ficoll-Paque protocol. Dynabeads CD4 and CD8 positive selection kits were used to isolate CD4 and CD8 T-cell fractions. TriZol was used to extract RNA from bulk PBMCs, from CD4 and CD8 fractions, and from dextramer-positive and dextramer-negative fractions. This clonotype was counted many times. Its binding antigen is unknown. No base qualities exist here, and no much larger clone lies one base off it. General findings and caveats noted by the study authors: After the booster, most of the clones that had expanded following primary vaccination were detected again (almost 98% of CD4 and around 90% of CD8), which suggests that memory was broadly maintained. FACS-sorted repertoires could contain abundant contaminating clonotypes from the bulk population, so computational filtering was required. Because only two donors were included in the study, the extent to which the findings can be generalized is limited. The secondary T-cell response was weaker than the primary response but faster, peaking on day 5 instead of day 15. A small fraction of clonotypes showed up in both the CD4 and CD8 compartments, probably as a result of convergent recombination.

Synthesis of TCR cDNA relied on 5'RACE template switching, a step that introduced a universal primer site along with unique molecular identifiers. Priming of cDNA synthesis was performed from both the TCR alpha and TCR beta constant segments. Libraries were amplified in two PCR steps, with sample barcodes and sequencing adapters added in the second step. Sequencing of libraries was done on Illumina HiSeq 2500 (2x100 bp) or NovaSeq (2x150 bp). In the paper's pipeline: Demultiplexing of reads and collapsing into UMI consensus sequences were performed with MIGEC, and V(D)J alignment was carried out with MiXCR. Vaccine-responding clonotypes were defined with edgeR using replicate PBMC samples, requiring FDR below 0.01 and a log2 fold change above 5 up to day 15. Bulk clonotypes were assigned CD4 or CD8 identity according to which sequenced CD4 or CD8 repertoire held them at higher abundance. The public reads were quality trimmed at Q25 with fastp and then assembled into clones with MiXCR by TCRdb, keeping productive beta chains. Each entry merges the rows of one CDR3 protein and shows their most common DNA and genes. The V and J calls were determined by TCRdb, not by the authors. Counted in this sample were about 63,000 distinct CDR3 sequences; 6.5% to 9% of them appeared once. About 38% of the sample lies in the top ten.

The sample in question was CD8+ T cells sorted from PBMCs, obtained 15 days after the yellow fever booster vaccination. This chain is built from TRBV12-3 or TRBV12-4 and TRBJ2-5; a confident D gene designation cannot be given. The clonotype comes from a man aged 25-40 years who received the YFV17D yellow fever vaccine. The CDR3 protein is CASSRDPTQYF. Here is the DNA: TGTGCCAGCAGTCGTGATCCGACCCAGTACTTC.